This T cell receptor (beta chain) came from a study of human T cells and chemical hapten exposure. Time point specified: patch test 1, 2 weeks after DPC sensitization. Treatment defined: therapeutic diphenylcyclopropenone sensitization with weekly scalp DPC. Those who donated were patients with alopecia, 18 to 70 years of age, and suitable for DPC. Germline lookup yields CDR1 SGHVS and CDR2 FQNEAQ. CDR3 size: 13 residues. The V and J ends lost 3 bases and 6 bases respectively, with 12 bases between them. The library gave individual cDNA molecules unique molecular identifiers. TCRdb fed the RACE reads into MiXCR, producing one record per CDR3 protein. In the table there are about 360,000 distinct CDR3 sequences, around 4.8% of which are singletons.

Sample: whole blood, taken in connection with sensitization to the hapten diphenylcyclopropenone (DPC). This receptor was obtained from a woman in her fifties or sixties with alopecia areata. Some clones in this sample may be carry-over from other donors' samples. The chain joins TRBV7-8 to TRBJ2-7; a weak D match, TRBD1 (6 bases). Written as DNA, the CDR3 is TGTGCCAGCAGCTTGGAAAGGGGGAGCGAGCAGTACTTC. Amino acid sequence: CASSLERGSEQYF.